This TCR beta chain was captured in a study of chemoradiotherapy in HPV16-positive cancers. Study summary: Functional T-cell assays on a couple of HPV16-positive patients' cells defined candidate HPV-specific clones and common TCR motifs.

Repeated repertoire sampling spanned the course of chemoradiotherapy. Only in-frame clones appear in the TCRdb table, and some are missing; sequencing was by immunoSEQ multiplex PCR. The profile shows some 6,200 clones, 70% to 75% of them singletons. Losses at the gene ends were 5 bases for V and 4 bases for J; bases not matched to a gene: 14. The CDR3 loop spans 17 amino acids. The germline V gene has CDR1 LNHDA and CDR2 SQIVND (reference sequence). The receptor comes from a human donor with HPV-associated anogenital cancer. This rearrangement joins TRBV19 to TRBJ1-3, with 7 bases matching TRBD1. Sampling was performed from a patient who underwent chemoradiotherapy. Written as DNA, the CDR3 is TGTGCCAGTAGTGTCCTCTGGACAGGAGGCTCCGGAAACACCATATATTTT. It specifies CASSVLWTGGSGNTIYF.